This paragraph reports one TCR beta chain. The antigen remains unidentified. The sample is drawn from a study of cytomegalovirus exposure and HLA in healthy donors. V lost 4 bases and J 1 base, leaving 7 bases between the germline ends. In germline, CDR1 is LNHDA, CDR2 SQIVND (reference sequence). The CDR3 has 13 residues. Study-wide points: The only immune exposure information that was available was CMV serostatus. With DRB1 most and HLA-C fewest, TCR association rates differed between HLA loci in a later analysis. Later analysis suggested most CMV-associated TCR beta chains were HLA-restricted.

Healthy bone marrow donors made up the cohort. 60 Vbeta and 13 Jbeta primers were used in PCR. Libraries were prepared by immunoSEQ multiplex PCR; TCRdb keeps only in-frame clonotypes and omits some of them. This sample contains tens of thousands of clones. What was sequenced was PBMCs. V usage is TRBV19 and J usage is TRBJ1-1; D perhaps matches TRBD1 (6 bases). The sequence came from a woman aged 40 to 49 in good health and CMV-seropositive. The CDR3 sequence is CASSKTGNTEAFF. The CDR3 DNA reads TGTGCCAGTAGTAAGACAGGGAACACTGAAGCTTTCTTT. Filled out from reference TRBV19 and TRBJ1-1, the complete variable domain reads DGGITQSPKYLFRKEGQNVTLSCEQNLNHDAMYWYRQDPGQGLRLIYYSQIVNDFQKGDIAEGYSVSREKKESFPLTVTSAQKNPTAFYLCASSKTGNTEAFFGQGTRLTVV.